This T cell receptor (beta chain) was recovered during a study of shared clonotypes between healthy human individuals. Study outcomes and limitations: Clonotypes not shared had lower generation probabilities than those common to all four donors.

A roughly 200 ng quantity of DNA, approximately 29,000 T cell genomes, went into the sorted-subset replicate PCRs. Some clones are missing from TCRdb's copy, which holds only in-frame ones; the method was immunoSEQ multiplex PCR. The top ten clones hold more than 0.12% of a sample with roughly 2.5 million clones, more than 90% of them seen once. Remarks on this clone: The antigen remains unidentified.

This clonotype was sampled from a young man in good health. What was sequenced was naive CD4+ T cells sorted from blood. Subset meaning: CD45RA+ positively selected.

This CDR3 reads CASSFPGQGAREQYF. The CDR3 region has the DNA TGCGCCAGCAGTTTCCCGGGACAGGGGGCGCGGGAGCAGTACTTC. The J gene is TRBJ2-7, the V gene TRBV10-2, with 12 nucleotides matching TRBD1. V gave up 5 bases and J gave up 7 bases; unmatched junction bases: 9. This CDR3 spans 15 amino acids. Germline loops: CDR1 WSHSY, CDR2 SAAADI.